The 21 T cell receptor beta chains given below trace back to one sample, sequenced in a study of shared clonotypes between healthy human individuals. Profiled with immunoSEQ multiplex PCR; TCRdb holds only in-frame clones, not every one. The sample records about 490,000 clones, about 72% being singletons. Sequenced material: PBMCs. The receptors come from a woman between 40 and 55 years old in good health. Some clones in this sample may be carry-over from other donors' samples.

The rearrangement joins TRBV18 to TRBJ2-5; the match to TRBD1 covers 7 bases. CDR1 and CDR2 from the germline V gene are KGHSH and LQKENI. CDR3 length: 13 residues. After removal of 8 bases from V and 5 bases from J, the junction contained 8 bases not matched to a gene. The CDR3 bases are TGTGCCAGCCAAAAGACAGGGACGGAGACCCAGTACTTC. Translation gives CASQKTGTETQYF.

This chain joins TRBV27 and TRBJ1-4, with a tentative D call TRBD1 (5 bases). Germline V CDR1 and CDR2: MNHEY, SMNVEV (reference sequence). CDR3 length equals 13 residues. V dropped 4 bases and J dropped 13 bases, with 16 bases sitting between them. This chain's CDR3 is CASSSESTGVLFF. CDR3 DNA: TGTGCCAGCAGTTCCGAGTCGACGGGGGTACTGTTTTTT. The full variable domain, in which reference TRBV27 and TRBJ1-4 provide the parts outside the CDR3, is EAQVTQNPRYLITVTGKKLTVTCSQNMNHEYMSWYRQDPGLGLRQIYYSMNVEVTDKGDVPEGYKVSRKEKRNFPLILESPSPNQTSLYFCASSSESTGVLFFGSGTQLSVL.

V is TRBV29-1 and J is TRBJ1-4; D gene ambiguous. Per germline, CDR1 SQVTM and CDR2 ANQGSEA. The V gene lost 8 bases and the J gene lost 1 base, with 11 bases spanning the gap. The length of the CDR3 is 13 residues. The CDR3 protein is CSLRDGTNEKLFF. In DNA, the CDR3 is TGCAGCTTGAGGGATGGAACTAATGAAAAACTGTTTTTT.

DNA for the CDR3: TGTGCCAGCAGCATCGGGCCCCTCACCGGGGAGCTGTTTTTT. This sequence encodes CASSIGPLTGELFF. The rearrangement uses TRBV7-7 and TRBJ2-2; no clear D gene. This CDR3 contains 14 residues. The V end was cut by 5 bases, the J end by 4 bases, with 11 bases between. Per the germline V gene, CDR1 is SSHAT and CDR2 is FNYEAQ (reference sequence).

In this sample, this clone turned up once. V is TRBV20-1 and J is TRBJ2-3; D unresolved. Germline CDR1 is DFQATT and CDR2 is SNEGSKA (reference sequence). The CDR3 totals 11 residues. The CDR3 is CTPEGTDTQYF. The CDR3 DNA is TGCACCCCCGAGGGCACAGATACGCAGTATTTT.

In its sample, this clone was seen once. The chain uses TRBV7-3 and TRBJ2-5; D possibly corresponds to TRBD1 (7 bases). With 5 bases removed from V and 5 bases from J, the gap between germline ends came to 15 bases. Germline V lookup: CDR1 SGHTA, CDR2 FQGTGA. The CDR3 runs 14 residues. The CDR3 loop reads CASSLQGGSETQYF. The CDR3 DNA reads as TGTGCCAGCAGCCTTCAGGGGGGCAGCGAGACCCAGTACTTC.

A remark on this clone: The junction differs from germline at one of its ends, possibly a read error. The J gene is TRBJ2-7, the V gene TRBV10-3; TRBD2 agrees at 14 bases. Gene TRBJ2-1 matches the end of the DNA better, so the J call may be wrong. The germline V gene has CDR1 ENHRY and CDR2 SYGVKD. The CDR3 has 13 amino acids. This CDR3 is CTIRGTSGRGQFF. CDR3 coding DNA: TGTACCATCAGGGGGACTAGCGGGAGAGGGCAGTTCTTC.

As concerns this clone: Other DNA sequences from this sample encode an identical CDR3 as well. The rearrangement joins TRBV14 to TRBJ1-1, with D hard to call. V gave up 3 bases and J gave up 2 bases, with 7 bases separating them. This CDR3 has 13 residues. CDR1 SGHDN and CDR2 FVKESK come from the germline V gene. The CDR3 loop is CASSQVVNTEAFF. As DNA, the CDR3 is TGTGCCAGCAGCCAGGTGGTCAACACTGAAGCTTTCTTT. Together with reference TRBV14 and TRBJ1-1, the CDR3 gives the full variable domain: EAGVTQFPSHSVIEKGQTVTLRCDPISGHDNLYWYRRVMGKEIKFLLHFVKESKQDESGMPNNRFLAERTGGTYSTLKVQPAELEDSGVYFCASSQVVNTEAFFGQGTRLTVV.

This clone was detected only a few times. The gene calls are TRBV7-3 and TRBJ1-1, with a possible D match to TRBD1 (5 bases). The V gene lost 4 bases and the J gene lost 7 bases, with 16 bases spanning the gap. Germline CDR1 SGHTA, CDR2 FQGTGA. The CDR3 sequence is 14 residues long. The CDR3, as DNA: TGTGCCAGCAGCTCCTCCGCCGGGACGGATGAAGCTTTCTTT. The encoded protein is CASSSSAGTDEAFF.

The V and J genes are TRBV7-3 and TRBJ2-5; D is perhaps TRBD1 (6 bases). The ends were cut back, 5 bases at V and 3 bases at J, with 19 bases in the middle. The CDR3 loop spans 16 amino acids. Germline V CDR1 and CDR2: SGHTA, FQGTGA. The CDR3, as DNA: TGTGCCAGCAGCGGCGGTCCGGGACAACTGAAAGAGACCCAGTACTTC. This encodes CASSGGPGQLKETQYF.

The chain joins TRBV5-8 to TRBJ2-3; D might be TRBD1 (5 bases). The length of the CDR3 is 13 residues. The germline gives CDR1 SGHTS, CDR2 YDEGEE. Between the trimmed V and J ends, which lost 6 bases and 2 bases, there was a span of 10 bases. The DNA for the CDR3 is TGTGCCAGCAACAGGATAATCACAGATACGCAGTATTTT. Translating it yields CASNRIITDTQYF.

The rearrangement joins TRBV6-1 to TRBJ1-2, with D perhaps matching TRBD1 (6 bases). Germline CDR1 reads MNHNS; CDR2 reads SASEGT. The V gene lost 3 bases and the J gene lost 7 bases, with 15 bases spanning the gap. The CDR3 consists of 14 residues. This CDR3 reads CASSDGGRGFGYTF. Written as DNA, the CDR3 is TGTGCCAGCAGTGACGGAGGCAGGGGATTTGGCTACACCTTC.

The chain combines TRBV28 with TRBJ2-2; tentative D call: TRBD2 (6 bases). The germline gives CDR1 MDHEN, CDR2 SYDVKM. V lost 1 base and J lost 1, with 13 bases in between. CDR3 length: 17 amino acids. CDR3 loop: CASSLLLGSLNTGELFF. CDR3 nucleotide sequence: TGTGCCAGCAGTTTATTGCTCGGGAGTCTGAACACCGGGGAGCTGTTTTTT.

The chain uses TRBV5-4 and TRBJ1-5; the match to TRBD1 covers 11 bases. This CDR3 spans 14 amino acids. V was clipped by 4 bases and J by 5 bases; unmatched bases: 2. Germline V gene data show CDR1 as SGHNT and CDR2 as YYREEE (reference sequence). The CDR3 reads CASSVGQGDQPQHF. CDR3 nucleotides: TGTGCCAGCAGCGTGGGACAGGGGGATCAGCCCCAGCATTTT. The complete variable domain, with remaining parts taken from reference TRBV5-4 and TRBJ1-5, reads ETGVTQSPTHLIKTRGQQVTLRCSSQSGHNTVSWYQQALGQGPQFIFQYYREEENGRGNFPPRFSGLQFPNYSSELNVNALELDDSALYLCASSVGQGDQPQHFGDGTRLSIL.

This rearrangement joins TRBV7-2 to TRBJ1-4; D may be TRBD1 (6 bases). The CDR3 has 13 residues. Germline V gives CDR1 SGHTA, CDR2 FQGNSA. With 3 bases removed from V and 15 bases from J, the gap between germline ends came to 17 bases. The CDR3 region has the DNA TGTGCCAGCAGCTTGGGGGGGGGCGATGGATTGTTTTTT. This encodes CASSLGGGDGLFF.

The V and J genes are TRBV5-1 and TRBJ2-7; the D gene is possibly TRBD2 (7 bases). The CDR3 length is 16 residues. The germline CDR1 and CDR2 sequences are SGHRS and YFSETQ. V lost 0 bases to trimming and J lost 4 bases, with 17 bases between them. The CDR3 loop reads CASSLDAGRGVYEQYF. In DNA form, the CDR3 reads TGCGCCAGCAGCTTGGATGCTGGGAGGGGGGTTTACGAGCAGTACTTC.

In this sample, this clone turned up many times. CDR3 coding DNA: TGTGCCTGGAGGGGTCTGGGGGGCAATCAGCCCCAGCATTTT. Translating gives CAWRGLGGNQPQHF. The chain is built from TRBV30 and TRBJ1-5; D possibly corresponds to TRBD1 (5 bases). Germline lookup yields CDR1 GTSNPN and CDR2 SVGIG (reference sequence). The CDR3 loop spans 14 amino acids. The germline V and J ends were trimmed by 3 bases and 2 bases, with 11 bases remaining between them.

This sequence joins TRBV2 and TRBJ1-1; the match to TRBD1 covers 8 bases. CDR1 is SNHLY, CDR2 FYNNEI, per germline. The CDR3 is 15 residues long. Trimming took 5 bases from V and 3 from J; bases not matched to a gene: 8. The CDR3, as DNA: TGTGCCAGCAGTCCCAGGGGGCGGAGGGACACTGAAGCTTTCTTT. It specifies CASSPRGRRDTEAFF.

The CDR3, as DNA: TGTGCCAGCAGCTTAAACGAGGGGGACGAGCAGTTCTTC. This encodes CASSLNEGDEQFF. The V and J genes are TRBV7-9 and TRBJ2-1; D may be TRBD1 (6 bases). In germline, CDR1 is SEHNR, CDR2 FQNEAQ (reference sequence). Deletions cut 2 bases from V and 10 bases from J, with 12 bases between. The CDR3 length is 13 residues. The variable domain in full, with the rest retrieved from reference TRBV7-9 and TRBJ2-1, is DTGVSQNPRHKITKRGQNVTFRCDPISEHNRLYWYRQTLGQGPEFLTYFQNEAQLEKSRLLSDRFSAERPKGSFSTLEIQRTEQGDSAMYLCASSLNEGDEQFFGPGTRLTVL.

The chain carries TRBV5-4 and TRBJ2-3; TRBD2 aligns across 11 bases. Germline CDR1 and CDR2: SGHNT and YYREEE (reference sequence). Trimming cost V 6 bases and J 4 bases; bases outside gene matches: 1. The CDR3 covers 13 residues. The CDR3 protein is CASKLAGADTQYF. CDR3 in DNA: TGTGCCAGCAAACTAGCGGGAGCAGATACGCAGTATTTT.

This clone was picked up a small number of times. The chain employs TRBV5-1 and TRBJ2-5; D not certain. V gave up 4 bases and J gave up 2 bases, with 12 bases separating them. The CDR3 covers 14 residues. Germline assignment: CDR1 SGHRS and CDR2 YFSETQ. CDR3 bases: TGCGCCAGCAGCCGCCATTACCCTCAAGAGACCCAGTACTTC. Translating it yields CASSRHYPQETQYF.